Listed below are T cell receptor beta chains from one sample, sequenced in a study of blood T cell repertoires in COVID-19. The data were produced by immunoSEQ multiplex PCR, yet TCRdb's version contains in-frame clones alone and is incomplete. This sample has a few hundred thousand clones, with about nine tenths found just once. Sequencing was done on a sample of PBMCs or T cells enriched from blood (not recorded which). All receptors derive from a woman younger than 45 who had recovered from COVID-19. CDR3s include the opening cysteine and the closing phenylalanine or tryptophan. A D gene is named only where the DNA matches it firmly. Some rows mark clone size as missing; the rest say once, few, many or name a class of expanded clone.

v_gene	j_gene	abundance	d_gene	CDR3nt	CDR3aa
TRBV19	TRBJ1-2	NA	NA	TGTGCCAGTAGTATTCTACAGGCTCGGGGCTACACCTTC	CASSILQARGYTF
TRBV27	TRBJ2-2	NA	TRBD2	TGTGCCAGCAGGATCCTAGCGGCAACCGGGGAGCTGTTTTTT	CASRILAATGELFF
TRBV3-1/TRBV3-2	TRBJ2-2	NA	TRBD2	TGTGCCAGCAGCCAAGATCTGGGAATCGGCGGGAGTCGTGGCACCGGGGAGCTGTTTTTT	CASSQDLGIGGSRGTGELFF
TRBV28	TRBJ1-5	once	NA	TGTGCCAGCAGTTTTCATAGGGGGATGATGCTGAGTCAGCCCCAGCATTTT	CASSFHRGMMLSQPQHF
TRBV15	TRBJ1-5	NA	NA	TGTGCCACCAGCGTGCAGATTAGCGATCAGCCCCAGCATTTT	CATSVQISDQPQHF
TRBV5-5	TRBJ1-1	NA	NA	TGTGCCAGCAGTTACTACGCGGGGAACACTGAAGCTTTCTTT	CASSYYAGNTEAFF
TRBV6-5	TRBJ2-1	NA	NA	TGTGCCAGCAGTCCTGGGGGGGCGATTTTCAATGAGCAGTTCTTC	CASSPGGAIFNEQFF
TRBV3-1/TRBV3-2	TRBJ1-1	NA	NA	TGTGCCAGCAGCCGGACGACAGCTCGGAACACTGAAGCTTTCTTT	CASSRTTARNTEAFF
TRBV5-1	TRBJ1-2	few	NA	TGCGCCAGCAGCTTGGGGCCAGGGTGGAATGAGGGCTACACCTTC	CASSLGPGWNEGYTF
TRBV5-4	TRBJ2-1	NA	NA	TGTGCCAGCAGCTTCGATCTACGGGGTGAGCAGTTCTTC	CASSFDLRGEQFF
TRBV9	TRBJ2-7	NA	TRBD1	TGTGCCAGCAGCGCCTGGGACAGAGCCTACGAGCAGTACTTC	CASSAWDRAYEQYF
TRBV28	TRBJ2-1	NA	TRBD1	TGTGCCAGCCATACCAAGGTCCCGGACAGGGGAAACTACAATGAGCAGTTCTTC	CASHTKVPDRGNYNEQFF
TRBV6-5	TRBJ2-7	NA	NA	TGTGCCAGCAAACCGGTCCAATACTTCTCCTACGAGCAGTACTTC	CASKPVQYFSYEQYF
TRBV4-1	TRBJ2-3	NA	TRBD1	TGCGCCAGCAGCCACCTGACAGGGGCTACAGATACGCAGTATTTT	CASSHLTGATDTQYF